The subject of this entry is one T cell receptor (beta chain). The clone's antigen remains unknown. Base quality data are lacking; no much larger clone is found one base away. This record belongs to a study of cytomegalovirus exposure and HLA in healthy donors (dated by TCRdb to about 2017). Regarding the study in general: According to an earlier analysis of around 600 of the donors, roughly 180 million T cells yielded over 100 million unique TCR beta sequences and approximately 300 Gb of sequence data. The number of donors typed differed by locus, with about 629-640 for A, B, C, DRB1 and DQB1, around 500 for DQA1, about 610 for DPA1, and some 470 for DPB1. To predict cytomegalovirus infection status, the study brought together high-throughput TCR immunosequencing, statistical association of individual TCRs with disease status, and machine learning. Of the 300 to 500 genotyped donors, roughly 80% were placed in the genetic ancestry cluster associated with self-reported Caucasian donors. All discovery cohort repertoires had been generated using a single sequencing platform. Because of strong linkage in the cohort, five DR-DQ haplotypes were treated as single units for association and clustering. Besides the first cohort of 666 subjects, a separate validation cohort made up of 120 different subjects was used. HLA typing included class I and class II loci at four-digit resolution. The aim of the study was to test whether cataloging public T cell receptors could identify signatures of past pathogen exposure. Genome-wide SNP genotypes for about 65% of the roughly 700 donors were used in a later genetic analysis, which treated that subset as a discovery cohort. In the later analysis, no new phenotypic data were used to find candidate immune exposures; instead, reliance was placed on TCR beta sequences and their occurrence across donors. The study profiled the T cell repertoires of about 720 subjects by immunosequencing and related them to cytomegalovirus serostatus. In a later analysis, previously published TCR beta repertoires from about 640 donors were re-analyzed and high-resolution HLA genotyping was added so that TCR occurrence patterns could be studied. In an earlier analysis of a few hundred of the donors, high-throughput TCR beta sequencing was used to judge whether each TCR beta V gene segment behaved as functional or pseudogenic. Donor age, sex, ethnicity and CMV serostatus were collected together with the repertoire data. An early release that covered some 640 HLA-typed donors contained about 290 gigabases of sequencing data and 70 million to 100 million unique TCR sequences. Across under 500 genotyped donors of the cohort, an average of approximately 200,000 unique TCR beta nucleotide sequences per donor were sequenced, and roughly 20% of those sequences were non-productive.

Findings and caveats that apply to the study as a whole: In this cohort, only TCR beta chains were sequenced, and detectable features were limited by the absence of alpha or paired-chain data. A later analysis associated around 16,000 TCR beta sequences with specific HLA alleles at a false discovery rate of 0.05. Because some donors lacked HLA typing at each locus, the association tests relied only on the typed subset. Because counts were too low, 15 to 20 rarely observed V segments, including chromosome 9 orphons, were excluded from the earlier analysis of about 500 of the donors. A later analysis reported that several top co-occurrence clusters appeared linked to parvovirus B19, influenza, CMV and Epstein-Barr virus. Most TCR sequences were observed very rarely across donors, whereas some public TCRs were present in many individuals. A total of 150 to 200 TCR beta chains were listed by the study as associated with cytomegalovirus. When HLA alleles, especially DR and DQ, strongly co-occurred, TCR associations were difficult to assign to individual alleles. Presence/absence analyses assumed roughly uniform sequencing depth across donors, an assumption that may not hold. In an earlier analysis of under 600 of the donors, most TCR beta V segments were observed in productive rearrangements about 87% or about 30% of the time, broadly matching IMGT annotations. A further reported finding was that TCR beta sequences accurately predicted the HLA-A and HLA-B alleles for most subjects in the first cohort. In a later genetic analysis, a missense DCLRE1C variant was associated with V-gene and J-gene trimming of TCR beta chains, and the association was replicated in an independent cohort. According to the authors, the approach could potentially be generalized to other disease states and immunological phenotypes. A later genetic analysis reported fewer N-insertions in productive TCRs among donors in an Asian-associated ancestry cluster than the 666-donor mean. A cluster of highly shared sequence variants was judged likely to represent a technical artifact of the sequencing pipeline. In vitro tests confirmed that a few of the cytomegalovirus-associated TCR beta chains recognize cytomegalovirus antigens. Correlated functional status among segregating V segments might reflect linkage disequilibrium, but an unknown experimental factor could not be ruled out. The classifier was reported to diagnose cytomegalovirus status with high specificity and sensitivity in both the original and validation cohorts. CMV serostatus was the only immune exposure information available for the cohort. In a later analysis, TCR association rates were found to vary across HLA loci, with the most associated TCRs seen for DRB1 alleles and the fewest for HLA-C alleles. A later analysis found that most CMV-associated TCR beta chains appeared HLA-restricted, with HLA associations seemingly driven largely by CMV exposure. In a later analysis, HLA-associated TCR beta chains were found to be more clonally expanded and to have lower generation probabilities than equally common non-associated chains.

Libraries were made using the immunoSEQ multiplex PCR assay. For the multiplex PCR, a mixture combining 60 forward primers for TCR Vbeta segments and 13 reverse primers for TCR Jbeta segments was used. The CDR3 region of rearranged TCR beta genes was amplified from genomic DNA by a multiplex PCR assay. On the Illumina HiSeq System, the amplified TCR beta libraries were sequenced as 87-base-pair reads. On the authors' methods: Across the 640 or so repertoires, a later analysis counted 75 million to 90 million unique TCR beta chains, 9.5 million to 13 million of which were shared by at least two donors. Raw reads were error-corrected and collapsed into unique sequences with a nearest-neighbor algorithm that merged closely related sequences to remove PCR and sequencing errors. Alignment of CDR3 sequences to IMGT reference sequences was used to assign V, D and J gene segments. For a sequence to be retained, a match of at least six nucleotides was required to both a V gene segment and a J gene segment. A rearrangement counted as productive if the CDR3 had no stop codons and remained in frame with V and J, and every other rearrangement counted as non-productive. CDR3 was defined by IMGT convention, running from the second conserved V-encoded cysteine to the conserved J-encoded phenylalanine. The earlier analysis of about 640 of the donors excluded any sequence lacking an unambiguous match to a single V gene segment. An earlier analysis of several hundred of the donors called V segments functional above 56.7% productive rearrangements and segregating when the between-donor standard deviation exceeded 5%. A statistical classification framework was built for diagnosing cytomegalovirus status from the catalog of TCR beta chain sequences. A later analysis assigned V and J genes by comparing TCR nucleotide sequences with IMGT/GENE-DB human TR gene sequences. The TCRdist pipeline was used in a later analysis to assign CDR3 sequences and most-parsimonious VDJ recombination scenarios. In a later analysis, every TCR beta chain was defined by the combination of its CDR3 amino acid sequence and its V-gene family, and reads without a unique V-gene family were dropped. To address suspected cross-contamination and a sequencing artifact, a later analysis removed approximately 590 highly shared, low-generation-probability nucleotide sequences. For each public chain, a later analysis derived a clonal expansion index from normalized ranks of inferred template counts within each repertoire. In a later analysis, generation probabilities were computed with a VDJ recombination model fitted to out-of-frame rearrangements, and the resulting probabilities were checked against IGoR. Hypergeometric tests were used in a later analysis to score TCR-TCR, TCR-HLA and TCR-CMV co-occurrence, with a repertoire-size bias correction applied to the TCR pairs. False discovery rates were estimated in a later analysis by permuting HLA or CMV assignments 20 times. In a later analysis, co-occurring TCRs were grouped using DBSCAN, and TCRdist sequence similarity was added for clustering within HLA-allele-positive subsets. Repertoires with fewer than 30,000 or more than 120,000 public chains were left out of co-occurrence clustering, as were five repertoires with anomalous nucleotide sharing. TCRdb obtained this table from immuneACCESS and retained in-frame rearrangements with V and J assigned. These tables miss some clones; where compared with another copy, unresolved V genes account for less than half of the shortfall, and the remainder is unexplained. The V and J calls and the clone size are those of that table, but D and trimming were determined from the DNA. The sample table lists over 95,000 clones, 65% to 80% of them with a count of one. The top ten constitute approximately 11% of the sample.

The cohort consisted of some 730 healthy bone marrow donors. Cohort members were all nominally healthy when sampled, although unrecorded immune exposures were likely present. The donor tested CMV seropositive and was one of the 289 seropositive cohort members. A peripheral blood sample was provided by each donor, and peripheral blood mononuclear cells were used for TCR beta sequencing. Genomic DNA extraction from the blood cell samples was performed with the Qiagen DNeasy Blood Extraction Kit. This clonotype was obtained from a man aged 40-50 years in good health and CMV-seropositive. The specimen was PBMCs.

The nucleotide sequence reads TGTGCCAGCAGCGTTTCCGGCACAGGGGGACCTAACACCTTC. Its coded protein is CASSVSGTGGPNTF. The chain is made from TRBV7-2 and TRBJ1-2; 8 bases in the junction line up with TRBD1. The CDR3, from cysteine to phenylalanine, totals 14 residues. Of the read, only the CDR3 DNA is kept; its 42 bases are in frame from base 1. Germline trimming: 5 bases from V, 12 bases from J; junction bases outside gene matches: 14. The germline V gene provides CDR1 SGHTA and CDR2 FQGNSA.